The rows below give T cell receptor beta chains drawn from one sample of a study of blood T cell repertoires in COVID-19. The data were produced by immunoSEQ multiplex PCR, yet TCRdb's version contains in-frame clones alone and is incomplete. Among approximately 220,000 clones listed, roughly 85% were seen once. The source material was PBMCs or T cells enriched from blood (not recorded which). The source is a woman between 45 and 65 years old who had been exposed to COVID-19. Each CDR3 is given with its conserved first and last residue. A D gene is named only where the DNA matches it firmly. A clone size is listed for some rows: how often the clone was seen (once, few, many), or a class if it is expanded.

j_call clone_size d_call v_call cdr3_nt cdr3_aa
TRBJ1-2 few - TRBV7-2 TGTGCCAGCAGCCCCTTCGCCAGGGGCGGTAGTGGCTACACCTTC CASSPFARGGSGYTF
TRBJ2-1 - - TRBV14 TGTGCCAGCAGCCCGTACGGGGGATACTACAATGAGCAGTTCTTC CASSPYGGYYNEQFF
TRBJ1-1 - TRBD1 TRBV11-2 TGTGCCAGCAGCCGTCCCGGGACAGGGGTCACGAAGGCTTTCTTT CASSRPGTGVTKAFF
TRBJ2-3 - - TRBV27 TGTGCCAGCAGTCCATGGACACCTTACACAGATACGCAGTATTTT CASSPWTPYTDTQYF
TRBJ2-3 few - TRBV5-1 TGCGCCAGCAGCTTGCTGGAGACTGCCACCGATACGCAGTATTTT CASSLLETATDTQYF
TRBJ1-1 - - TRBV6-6 TGTGCCAGCAGTTACGAGGCGGGAGCTTTCTTT CASSYEAGAFF
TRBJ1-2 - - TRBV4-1 TGCGCCAGCAGCCAGGAGACAGCTACATTAAACTATGGCTACACCTTC CASSQETATLNYGYTF
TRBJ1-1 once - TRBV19 TGTGCCTCTTTGACAGAACCGAACACTGAAGCTTTCTTT CASLTEPNTEAFF
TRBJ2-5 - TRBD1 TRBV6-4 TGTGCCAGCAGTGATTGGGACAGGGGCAAGGAGACCCAGTACTTC CASSDWDRGKETQYF
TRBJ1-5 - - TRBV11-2 TGTGCCAGCAGCTTAGGGGCAGGGAGCAATCAGCCCCAGCATTTT CASSLGAGSNQPQHF
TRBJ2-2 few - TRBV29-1 TGCAGCGTTGACGAGTCAAACACCGGGGAGCTGTTTTTT CSVDESNTGELFF
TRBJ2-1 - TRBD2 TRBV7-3 TGTGCCAGCAGCTCGACTCAGGGAGGGGAGCAGTTCTTC CASSSTQGGEQFF
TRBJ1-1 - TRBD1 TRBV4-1 TGCGCCAGCAGCCAAGCGGGGTGGGATACAGGGGGAGCTGAAGCTTTCTTT CASSQAGWDTGGAEAFF
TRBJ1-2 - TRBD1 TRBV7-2 TGTGCCAGCAGCCTCGTACAGGGGGCTTCTGGCTACACCTTC CASSLVQGASGYTF
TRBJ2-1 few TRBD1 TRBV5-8 TGTGCCAGCAGCTTAGGGACAGGGAACAATGAGCAGTTCTTC CASSLGTGNNEQFF
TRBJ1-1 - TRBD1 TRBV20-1 TGCAGTGCTCCCCGGACAGGTGGTGCTTTCTTT CSAPRTGGAFF
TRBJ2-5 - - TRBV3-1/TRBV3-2 TGTGCCAGCAGCCAAGGACTCGGTCAAGAGACCCAGTACTTC CASSQGLGQETQYF
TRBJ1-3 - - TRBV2 TGTGCCAGCAGTTCCCGGGGGGGAAACACCATATATTTT CASSSRGGNTIYF
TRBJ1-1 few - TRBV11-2 TGTGCCAGCAGCTTAGAGTTGGGTAGGGGGACCACTGAAGCTTTCTTT CASSLELGRGTTEAFF
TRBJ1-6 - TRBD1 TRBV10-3 TGTGCCACCCATGGGGGTTCCCCCAGGGGGCTTGAGGCTTCACCCCTCCACTTT CATHGGSPRGLEASPLHF
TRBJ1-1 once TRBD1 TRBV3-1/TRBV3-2 TGTGCCAGCAGCCAAGGAGGGACAGCGAACACTGAAGCTTTCTTT CASSQGGTANTEAFF
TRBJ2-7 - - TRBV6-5 TGTGCCAGCAGTTACCGGAGACTAGGAACTACCTACGAGCAGTACTTC CASSYRRLGTTYEQYF
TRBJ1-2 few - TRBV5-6 TGTGCCAGCAGCTTAGCCGAGTATGGCTACACCTTC CASSLAEYGYTF
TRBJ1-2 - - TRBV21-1 TGTGCCAGCAGTCTCCGGGGGGTCTGGATTGAGGGCTACACCTTC CASSLRGVWIEGYTF
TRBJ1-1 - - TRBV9 TGTGCCAGCAGCCCCGCCGGACAGATGAACACTGAAGCTTTCTTT CASSPAGQMNTEAFF
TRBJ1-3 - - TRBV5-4 TGTGCCAGCAGCTTGGGGACAGCTAGAAACACCATATATTTT CASSLGTARNTIYF
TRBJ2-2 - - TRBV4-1 TGCGCCACTGACAGGTTTACCGGGGCCGGGGAGCTGTTTTTT CATDRFTGAGELFF
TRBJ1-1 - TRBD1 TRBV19 TGTGCCAGTAGTTTCATCGGACAGGGGTCGGCAGGAGTCGGGGCTTTCTTT CASSFIGQGSAGVGAFF
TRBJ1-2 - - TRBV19 TGTGCCAGTAGTAGACCTCAGGGAAGGGGCTACACCTTC CASSRPQGRGYTF
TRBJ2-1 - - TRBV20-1 TGCAGTGCTAGTGGACAGTACAATGAGCAGTTCTTC CSASGQYNEQFF
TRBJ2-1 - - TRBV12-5 TGTGCTGCCCACCCCTGGGGCGGCGGGGATGAGCAGTTCTTC CAAHPWGGGDEQFF
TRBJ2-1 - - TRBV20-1 TGCAGTGCTATTGACAGGCTCTCCTACAATGAGCAGTTCTTC CSAIDRLSYNEQFF
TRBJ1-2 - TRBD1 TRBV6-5 TGTGCCAGCCGAGCGGACAGGGATAGAAGTTACACCTTC CASRADRDRSYTF
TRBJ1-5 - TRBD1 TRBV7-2 TGTGCCAGCAGCTTAGTGGACAGGGGCCGCCCGGAGCATTTT CASSLVDRGRPEHF
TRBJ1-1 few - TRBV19 TGTGCCAGTAGTATTAGGGGATTTATGAACACTGAAGCTTTCTTT CASSIRGFMNTEAFF
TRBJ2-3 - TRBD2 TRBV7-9 TGTGCCAGCAGCAGACTAGCGGATACGCAGTATTTT CASSRLADTQYF
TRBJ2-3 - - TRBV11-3 TGTGCCAGCAGCTTAACCCGCAGCAGGGCAGATACGCAGTATTTT CASSLTRSRADTQYF
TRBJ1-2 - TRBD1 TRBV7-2 TGTGCCAGCAGCTTTGGGACAGACTATGGCTACACCTTC CASSFGTDYGYTF
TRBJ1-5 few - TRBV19 TGTGCCAGTAGTATAGGATATGGGGGGAGAAGCAATCAGCCCCAGCATTTT CASSIGYGGRSNQPQHF
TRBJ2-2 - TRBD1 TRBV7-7 TGTGCCAGCAGCTCGTCCGGGACAGCATACACCGGGGAGCTGTTTTTT CASSSSGTAYTGELFF
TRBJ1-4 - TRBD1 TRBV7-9 TGTGCCATCCCGACAGGGGGGGGAACAACTAATGAAAAACTGTTTTTT CAIPTGGGTTNEKLFF
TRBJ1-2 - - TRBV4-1 TGCGCCAGCAGCCTAGCAGGGAGGAACGATGGCTACACCTTC CASSLAGRNDGYTF
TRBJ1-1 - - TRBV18 TGTGCCAGCTCGCAAGACACCGTGAACACTGAAGCTTTCTTT CASSQDTVNTEAFF
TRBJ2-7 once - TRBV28 TGTGCCAGCAGTTTATTGGCAGGGCCGGGTGAGCAGTACTTC CASSLLAGPGEQYF
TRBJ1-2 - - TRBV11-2 TGTGCCAGCAGCTTAGGGCAGGGGTATGGCTACACCTTC CASSLGQGYGYTF
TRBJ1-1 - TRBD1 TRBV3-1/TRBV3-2 TGTGCCAGCAGCCTTTCTACCGGAACTGGACAGGCCGGGGGGGAGTTAGGGGTGAACACTGAAGCTTTCTTT CASSLSTGTGQAGGELGVNTEAFF
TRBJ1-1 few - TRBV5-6 TGTGCCAGCAGCTTGGATCCCCAGGGGGAAGCTTTCTTT CASSLDPQGEAFF